Below are 13 T cell receptor beta chains sequenced from a single sample in a study of Ad26.COV2.S vaccination and SARS-CoV-2 variants. Sequencing used immunoSEQ multiplex PCR; TCRdb keeps in-frame clones, though not all of them. The table includes 300,000 to 400,000 clones, roughly nine tenths detected once. Sample: peripheral blood, taken after recovery from COVID-19. The receptors derive from a human donor who had recovered from COVID-19.

The chain recombines TRBV5-1 with TRBJ2-7, with D possibly matching TRBD1 (6 bases). Germline lookup yields CDR1 SGHRS and CDR2 YFSETQ. The CDR3 contains 14 residues. V was cut by 3 bases and J by 3 bases, with 13 bases left in between. The CDR3 spells CASSSGHTYYEQYF. The CDR3 region has the DNA TGCGCCAGCAGCTCGGGACATACCTACTACGAGCAGTACTTC.

This clone came up once. The chain is built from TRBV7-2 and TRBJ1-1, with 9 bases lining up with TRBD1. The length of the CDR3 is 19 residues. The V gene end was trimmed by 5 bases and the J gene end by 1 base; junction bases not matched to a gene: 17. Germline V gene sequence: CDR1 SGHTA, CDR2 FQGNSA. CDR3 amino acids: CASSRGTGSNRFWNTEAFF. The CDR3 bases are TGTGCCAGCAGCCGCGGGACAGGGAGCAACCGTTTTTGGAACACTGAAGCTTTCTTT.

This chain uses TRBV7-9 with TRBJ2-5; D remains unclear. The V gene lost 1 base and the J gene lost 0 bases, with 15 bases spanning the gap. The CDR3 spans 17 residues. CDR1 SEHNR and CDR2 FQNEAQ come from the germline V gene (reference sequence). CDR3 in amino acids: CASSLGFRPTHQETQYF. CDR3 DNA sequence: TGTGCCAGCAGCTTAGGTTTCAGACCCACCCACCAAGAGACCCAGTACTTC.

This rearrangement joins TRBV7-2 to TRBJ1-1, with D maybe TRBD1 (5 bases). The CDR3 runs 15 residues. Germline CDR1 reads SGHTA; CDR2 reads FQGNSA. Trimming shortened V by 5 bases and J by 2 bases, and 15 bases separated the two germline ends. The chain's CDR3 is CASSPSRGANTEAFF. The CDR3 nucleotides read TGTGCCAGCAGCCCCAGCAGAGGGGCTAACACTGAAGCTTTCTTT.

The chain combines TRBV2 with TRBJ2-3; no firm D call. CDR3 length: 15 amino acids. The V end lost 3 bases, the J end lost 4 bases, and 14 bases lay between the germline ends. CDR1 and CDR2 from the germline V gene are SNHLY and FYNNEI. The CDR3, as DNA: TGTGCCAGCAGTGATTATGGGAACGCGGCAGATACGCAGTATTTT. Protein sequence: CASSDYGNAADTQYF.

The rearrangement uses TRBV14 and TRBJ1-2, with a weak D call TRBD1 (5 bases). The CDR3 length is 16 residues. Germline V CDR1 and CDR2: SGHDN, FVKESK. V was trimmed by 6 bases and J by 0 bases, leaving 17 bases between them. The CDR3 is CASRPMKYRTNYGYTF. DNA of the CDR3: TGTGCCAGCAGGCCAATGAAGTACAGGACTAACTATGGCTACACCTTC.

This rearrangement joins TRBV6-6 to TRBJ2-7; D is perhaps TRBD1 or TRBD2 (5 bases each). Trimming cost V 0 bases and J 4 bases, with 10 bases left between them. The length of the CDR3 is 14 residues. Germline CDR1 is MNHNY and CDR2 is SVGAGI (reference sequence). The CDR3 is CASSYSRGAYEQYF. The CDR3 DNA follows: TGTGCCAGCAGTTACTCTCGGGGCGCATACGAGCAGTACTTC.

The chain links TRBV7-2 to TRBJ2-1; 11 nucleotides line up with TRBD2. The J segment lost 8 bases and the V segment lost 4 bases, leaving 7 bases of the junction unmatched. This CDR3 is 15 amino acids long. Germline V gene lookup returns CDR1 SGHTA and CDR2 FQGNSA. CDR3 sequence reads: CASSSGLAVSDEQFF. The CDR3 nucleotides are TGTGCCAGCAGCTCGGGACTAGCGGTCTCTGATGAGCAGTTCTTC.

The chain uses TRBV6-2 or TRBV6-3 and TRBJ2-3, with D perhaps assigned TRBD1 or TRBD2 (5 bases each). Germline values: CDR1 MNHEY, CDR2 SVGEGT. V was trimmed by 4 bases and J by 0 bases, leaving 8 bases between them. The CDR3 sequence is 14 residues long. CDR3 region: CASSSGTSTDTQYF. CDR3 sequence (DNA): TGTGCCAGCAGTTCCGGGACCAGCACAGATACGCAGTATTTT.

The chain carries TRBV27 and TRBJ1-2; D is ambiguous. Germline V lookup: CDR1 MNHEY, CDR2 SMNVEV (reference sequence). The CDR3 contains 16 residues. Trimming stripped 4 bases from V and 4 bases from J, with 19 bases between. The CDR3 nucleotides read TGTGCCAGCAGTTCCTCCGGCCGACGGCGCCTCTATGGCTACACCTTC. This sequence encodes CASSSSGRRRLYGYTF.

This chain joins TRBV9 and TRBJ2-1, with 14 bases that match TRBD2. V lost 3 bases and J lost 2; bases outside the gene matches: 4. CDR1 is SGDLS and CDR2 is YYNGEE in the germline V gene. The CDR3 runs 17 residues. The CDR3 here is CASSATSGGEPYNEQFF. The CDR3 DNA reads TGTGCCAGCAGCGCGACTAGCGGGGGGGAACCCTACAATGAGCAGTTCTTC.

The chain links TRBV27 to TRBJ1-5, with unresolved D. The CDR3 consists of 13 residues. The V and J ends lost 8 bases and 5 bases respectively, with 13 bases between them. CDR1 is MNHEY and CDR2 is SMNVEV in the germline V gene (reference sequence). The DNA for the CDR3 is TGTGCCAGCCGCCTTGGGAATCATCAGCCCCAGCATTTT. Protein sequence: CASRLGNHQPQHF.

V is TRBV10-1 and J is TRBJ1-6; D not resolved. V was pared by 6 bases and J by 0 bases, with 6 bases between. The CDR3 sequence is 14 residues long. Germline assignment: CDR1 WNHNN and CDR2 SYGVQD (reference sequence). CDR3 bases: TGCGCCAGCAGCAAGAGCTCCTATAATTCACCCCTCCACTTT. It is translated as CASSKSSYNSPLHF.